The T cell receptor beta chain under discussion was sequenced for a study of OX40 agonist ivuxolimab in advanced cancers. CDR1 and CDR2 from the germline V gene are MNHNS and SASEGT. This CDR3 contains 15 residues. Losses at the gene ends were 4 bases for V and 4 bases for J; bases not matched to a gene: 4. This table comes from immunoSEQ multiplex PCR, and its TCRdb copy is limited to in-frame clones, with some not included. Of fewer than 90,000 clones in the sample, around nine tenths are singletons; the top ten hold around 0.3%. The sample was CD4+ or CD8+ T cells sorted from blood, taken in a trial of the OX40 agonist ivuxolimab. The rearrangement joins TRBV6-1 to TRBJ2-5; 12 bases map to TRBD2. This TCR was sampled from an adult with an advanced solid tumor such as melanoma, head and neck, liver or kidney cancer. CDR3 in DNA: TGTGCCAGCAGTGCTAGCGGGGGGGCCACAGAGACCCAGTACTTC. This translates into CASSASGGATETQYF.